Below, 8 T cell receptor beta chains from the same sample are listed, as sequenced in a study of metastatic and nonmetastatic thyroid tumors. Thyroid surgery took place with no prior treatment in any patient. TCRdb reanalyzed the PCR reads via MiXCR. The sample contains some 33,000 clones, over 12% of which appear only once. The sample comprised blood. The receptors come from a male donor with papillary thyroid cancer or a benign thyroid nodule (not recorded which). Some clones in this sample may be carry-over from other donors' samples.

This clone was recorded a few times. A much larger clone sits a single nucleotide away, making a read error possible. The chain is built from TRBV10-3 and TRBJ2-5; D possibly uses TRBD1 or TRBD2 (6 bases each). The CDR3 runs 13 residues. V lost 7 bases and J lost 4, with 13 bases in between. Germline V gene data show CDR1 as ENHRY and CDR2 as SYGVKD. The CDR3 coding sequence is TGTGCCATCAAGGGGGGATGGCGAGAGACCCAGTACTTC. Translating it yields CAIKGGWRETQYF.

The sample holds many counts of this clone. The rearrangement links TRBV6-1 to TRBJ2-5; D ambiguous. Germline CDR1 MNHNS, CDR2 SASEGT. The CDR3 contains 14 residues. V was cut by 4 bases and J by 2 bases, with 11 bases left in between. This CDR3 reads CASSGTLFQETQYF. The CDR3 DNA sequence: TGTGCCAGCAGTGGGACCTTGTTTCAAGAGACCCAGTACTTC.

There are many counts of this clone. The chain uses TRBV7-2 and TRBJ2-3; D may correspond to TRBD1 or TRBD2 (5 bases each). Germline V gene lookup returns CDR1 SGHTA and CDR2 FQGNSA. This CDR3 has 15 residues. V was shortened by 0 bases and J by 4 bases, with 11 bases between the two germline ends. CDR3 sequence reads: CASSLAPGRADTQYF. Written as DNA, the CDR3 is TGTGCCAGCAGCTTAGCGCCAGGGCGGGCAGATACGCAGTATTTT.

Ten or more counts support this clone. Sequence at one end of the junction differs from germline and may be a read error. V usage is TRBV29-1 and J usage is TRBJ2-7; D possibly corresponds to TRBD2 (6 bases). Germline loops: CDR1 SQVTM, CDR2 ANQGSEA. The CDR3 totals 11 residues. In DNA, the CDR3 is TGCAGCGTTGAAGCGGGACTGGGTCTACTCTTC. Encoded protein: CSVEAGLGLLF.

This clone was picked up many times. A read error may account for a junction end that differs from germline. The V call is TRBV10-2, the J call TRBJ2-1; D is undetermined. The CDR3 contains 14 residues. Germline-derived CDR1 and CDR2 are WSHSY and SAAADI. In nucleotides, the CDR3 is TGCGCCAGCACTCGTGGGTCCCCTACGGATGAGCAGCTCTTC. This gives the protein CASTRGSPTDEQLF.

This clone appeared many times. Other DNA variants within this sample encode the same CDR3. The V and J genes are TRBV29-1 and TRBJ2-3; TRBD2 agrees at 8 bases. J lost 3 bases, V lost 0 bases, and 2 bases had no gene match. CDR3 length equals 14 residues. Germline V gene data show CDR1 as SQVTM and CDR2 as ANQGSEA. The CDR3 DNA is TGCAGCGTTGAAGAAGCGGGAGAAACAGATACGCAGTATTTT. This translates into CSVEEAGETDTQYF.

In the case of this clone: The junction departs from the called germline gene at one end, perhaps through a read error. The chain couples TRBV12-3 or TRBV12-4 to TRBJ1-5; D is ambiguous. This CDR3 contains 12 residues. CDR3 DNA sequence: TGTGCCAGCAGCTCCAACTGTCAGCGCCAGCATTTT. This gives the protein CASSSNCQRQHF.

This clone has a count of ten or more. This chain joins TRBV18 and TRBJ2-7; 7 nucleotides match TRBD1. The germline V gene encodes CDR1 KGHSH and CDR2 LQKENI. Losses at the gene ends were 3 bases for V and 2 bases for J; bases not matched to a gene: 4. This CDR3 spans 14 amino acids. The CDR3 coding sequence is TGTGCCAGCTCACCTGAACAGGGGACCTACGAGCAGTACTTC. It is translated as CASSPEQGTYEQYF.